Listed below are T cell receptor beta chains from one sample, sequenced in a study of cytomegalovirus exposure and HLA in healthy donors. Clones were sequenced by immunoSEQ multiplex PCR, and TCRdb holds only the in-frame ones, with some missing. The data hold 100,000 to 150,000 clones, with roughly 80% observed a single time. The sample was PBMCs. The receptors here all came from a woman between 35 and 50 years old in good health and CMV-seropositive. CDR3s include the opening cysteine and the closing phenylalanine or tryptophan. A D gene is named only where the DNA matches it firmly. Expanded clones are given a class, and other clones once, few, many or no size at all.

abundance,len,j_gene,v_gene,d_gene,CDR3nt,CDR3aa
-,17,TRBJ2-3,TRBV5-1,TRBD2,TGCGCCAGCAGCTCTGGACTAGCGGGGGGACTCACAGATACGCAGTATTTT,CASSSGLAGGLTDTQYF
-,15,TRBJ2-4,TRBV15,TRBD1,TGTGCCACCAGCCCCACAGGGGGAGGTAGAAACATTCAGTACTTC,CATSPTGGGRNIQYF
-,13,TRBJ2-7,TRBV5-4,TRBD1,TGTGCCAGCAGCTCGGACAGGACTTACGAGCAGTACTTC,CASSSDRTYEQYF
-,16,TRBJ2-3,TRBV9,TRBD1,TGTGCCAGCAGCGGGACAGGGGCGGGATCGGTTGGAACGCAGTATTTT,CASSGTGAGSVGTQYF
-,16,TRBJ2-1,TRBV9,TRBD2,TGTGCCAGCAGCAAGACTAGCGGGGGGGCTGTCCTTGAGCAGTTCTTC,CASSKTSGGAVLEQFF
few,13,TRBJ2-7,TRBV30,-,TGTGCCTGGAGTCGGCAGGCGCCCTACGAGCAGTACTTC,CAWSRQAPYEQYF
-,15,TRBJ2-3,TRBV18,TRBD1,TGTGCCAGCTCACCTGTCAAAACAGGGGCAGATACGCAGTATTTT,CASSPVKTGADTQYF
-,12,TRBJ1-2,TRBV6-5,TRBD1,TGTGCCAGCAGCGCAGGGGGCCGGGGCTACACCTTC,CASSAGGRGYTF
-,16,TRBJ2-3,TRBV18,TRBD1,TGTGCCAGCTCACCTACAGGGGGGTCTAGCACAGATACGCAGTATTTT,CASSPTGGSSTDTQYF
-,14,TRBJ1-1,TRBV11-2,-,TGTGCCAGCAGCGTCGAGCAGGTGAACACTGAAGCTTTCTTT,CASSVEQVNTEAFF
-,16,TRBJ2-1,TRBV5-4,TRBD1,TGTGCCAGCAGCTCGAAAGGGGGCGCGGCTAACAATGAGCAGTTCTTC,CASSSKGGAANNEQFF
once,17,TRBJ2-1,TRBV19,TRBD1,TGTGCCAGTAATCCTTGGACAGGGGTAGGTAGGGACAATGAGCAGTTCTTC,CASNPWTGVGRDNEQFF
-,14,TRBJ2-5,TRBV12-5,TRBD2,TGTGCTAGTGGGCCAGCGGGAGGCGGAGAGACCCAGTACTTC,CASGPAGGGETQYF
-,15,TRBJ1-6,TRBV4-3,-,TGCGCCAGCAGCCCGGGGGTGGGGGATAATTCACCCCTCCACTTT,CASSPGVGDNSPLHF
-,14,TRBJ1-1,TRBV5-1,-,TGCGCCAGCAGTTTAGGGGAGGGGGGAACTGAAGCTTTCTTT,CASSLGEGGTEAFF
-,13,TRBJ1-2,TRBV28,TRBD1,TGTGCCAGCAGTTCGACAGGGAGCTATGGCTACACCTTC,CASSSTGSYGYTF
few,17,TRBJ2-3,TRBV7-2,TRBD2,TGTGCCAGCAGCTCACATAGCGGGGGGGCTTACGCAGATACGCAGTATTTT,CASSSHSGGAYADTQYF
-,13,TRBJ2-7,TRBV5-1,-,TGCGCCAGCAGCTACACCGGGGCCTACGAGCAGTACTTC,CASSYTGAYEQYF
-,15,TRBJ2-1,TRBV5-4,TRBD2,TGTGCCAGCAGCTTAAAAGCGGGGGGGTTTAATGAGCAGTTCTTC,CASSLKAGGFNEQFF
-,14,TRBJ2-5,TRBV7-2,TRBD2,TGTGCCAGCAGCCCACAGCGGGGGTCAGAGACCCAGTACTTC,CASSPQRGSETQYF
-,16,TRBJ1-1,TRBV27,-,TGTGCCAGCAGTTTGCTTCCAGGGGCAATGAACACTGAAGCTTTCTTT,CASSLLPGAMNTEAFF
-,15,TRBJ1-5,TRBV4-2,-,TGTGCCAGCAGCCATGTCGGCAGGGCGGAGCAGCCCCAGCATTTT,CASSHVGRAEQPQHF
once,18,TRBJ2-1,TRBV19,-,TGTGCCAGTAGTATTTCGACAGGGGGGTCTAGCGGGGACAATGAGCAGTTCTTC,CASSISTGGSSGDNEQFF
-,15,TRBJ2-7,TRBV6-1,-,TGTGCCAGCAGCCCCGGGGACACGAGGACCTACGAGCAGTACTTC,CASSPGDTRTYEQYF
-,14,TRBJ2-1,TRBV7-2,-,TGTGCCAGCAGCCATCCCCCCCCCAGTGGTGAGCAGTTCTTC,CASSHPPPSGEQFF
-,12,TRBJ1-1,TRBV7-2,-,TGTGCCAGCAGCTTAGTATACAGTGAAGCTTTCTTT,CASSLVYSEAFF
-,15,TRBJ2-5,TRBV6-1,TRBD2,TGTGCCAGCACCCCCTCAGGGACTAGGGAAGAGACCCAGTACTTC,CASTPSGTREETQYF
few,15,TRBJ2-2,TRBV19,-,TGTGCCAGTAGTACTCTGGACAGGAGGGGCGGGGAGCTGTTTTTT,CASSTLDRRGGELFF
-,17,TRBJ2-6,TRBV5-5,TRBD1,TGTGCCAGCAGCTTGAGGGGGCACCTCTCTGGGGCCAACGTCCTGACTTTC,CASSLRGHLSGANVLTF
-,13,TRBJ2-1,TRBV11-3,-,TGTGCCAGCAGCTTGGACAACTACAATGAGCAGTTCTTC,CASSLDNYNEQFF
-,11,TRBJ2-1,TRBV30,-,TGTGCCTGGAGTTTTTACACTGAGCAGTTCTTC,CAWSFYTEQFF
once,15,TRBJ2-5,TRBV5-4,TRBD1,TGTGCCAGCAGCTTGGAGGGACAGCAGAAAGAGACCCAGTACTTC,CASSLEGQQKETQYF
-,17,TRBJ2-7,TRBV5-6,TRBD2,TGTGCCAGCAGCTACTATTGGGGGGGGAATGAGTCCTACGAGCAGTACTTC,CASSYYWGGNESYEQYF
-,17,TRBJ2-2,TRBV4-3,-,TGCGCCAGCAGCCAAGATCCAGGACACTTTAACACCGGGGAGCTGTTTTTT,CASSQDPGHFNTGELFF
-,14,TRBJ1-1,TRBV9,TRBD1,TGTGCCAGCAGCCCCTACGGGACAGGGGTCCTGGCTTTCTTT,CASSPYGTGVLAFF
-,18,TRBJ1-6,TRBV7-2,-,TGTGCCAGCAGCTCCCAGGGCCCTATGAGCTCCTATAATTCACCCCTCCACTTT,CASSSQGPMSSYNSPLHF
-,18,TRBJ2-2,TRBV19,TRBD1,TGTGCCAGTAGTATCTTCACCGGGACAGTGATGAACACCGGGGAGCTGTTTTTT,CASSIFTGTVMNTGELFF
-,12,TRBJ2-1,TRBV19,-,TGTGCCTCGCACGCAGGGGTGGGTGAGCAGTTCTTC,CASHAGVGEQFF
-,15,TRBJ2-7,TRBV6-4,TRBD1,TGTGCCAGCGACGTGGGACAGGGGGCTTCCTACGAGCAGTACTTC,CASDVGQGASYEQYF
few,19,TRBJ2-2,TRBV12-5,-,TGTGCTAGTGGTTTTTCCACCCCCCCCGCAGGGGAGAACACCGGGGAGCTGTTTTTT,CASGFSTPPAGENTGELFF
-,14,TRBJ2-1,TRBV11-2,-,TGTGCCAGCAGCTCACCCCCTCGGGGACAAGAGCAGTTCTTC,CASSSPPRGQEQFF
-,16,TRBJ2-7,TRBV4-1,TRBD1,TGCGCCAGCAGCCTTCTACGGACAGGGTCTTTCTACGGGCAGTACTTC,CASSLLRTGSFYGQYF
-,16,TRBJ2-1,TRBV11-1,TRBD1,TGTGCCAGCAGCCGATTACCGGGACAGGGGTACAATGAGCAGTTCTTC,CASSRLPGQGYNEQFF
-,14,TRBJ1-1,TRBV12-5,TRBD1,TGTGCTAGTGGTTCGGGACAGCCGAACACTGAAGCTTTCTTT,CASGSGQPNTEAFF
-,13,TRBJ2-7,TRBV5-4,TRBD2,TGTGCCAGCAGCTTTAGCGGGGGCGACGAGCAGTACTTC,CASSFSGGDEQYF
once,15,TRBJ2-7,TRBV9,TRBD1,TGTGCCAGCAGCGTGGGAGGACAGGGCCTTAACGAGCAGTACTTC,CASSVGGQGLNEQYF
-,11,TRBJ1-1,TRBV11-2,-,TGTGCCAGCAGCCGGTCCAATGAAGCTTTCTTT,CASSRSNEAFF
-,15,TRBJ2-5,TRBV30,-,TGTGCCTGGAGTGTACGCAGGCTCCAGGCGGAGACCCAGTACTTC,CAWSVRRLQAETQYF
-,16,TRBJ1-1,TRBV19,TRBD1,TGTGCCAGTAGTGCGTACAGGGGGCCCATGAACACTGAAGCTTTCTTT,CASSAYRGPMNTEAFF
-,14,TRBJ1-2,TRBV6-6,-,TGTGCCAGCAGTGCCTCCGGGTGGGACTATGGCTACACCTTC,CASSASGWDYGYTF
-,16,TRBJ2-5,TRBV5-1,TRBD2,TGCGCCAGCAGCTTGCTAGCGGGAGGGCTTCAAGAGACCCAGTACTTC,CASSLLAGGLQETQYF
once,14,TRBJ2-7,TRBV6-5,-,TGTGCCAGCAGTTACTCGGGCAGCCCCTACGAGCAGTACTTC,CASSYSGSPYEQYF
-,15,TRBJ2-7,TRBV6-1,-,TGTGCCAGCATCCAGAACACCTTCCTTTCCTACGAGCAGTACTTC,CASIQNTFLSYEQYF
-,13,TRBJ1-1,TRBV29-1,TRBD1,TGCAGCGTGAGACAGGGGGATATCACTGAGGCTTTCTTT,CSVRQGDITEAFF